These 10 T cell receptor beta chains were all obtained from the same sample, sequenced in a study of shared clonotypes between healthy human individuals. Some clones are missing from TCRdb's copy, which holds only in-frame ones; the method was immunoSEQ multiplex PCR. The repertoire holds over 2,000,000 clones, about 93% seen once, with about 1.6% in the top ten. Naive CD8 populations comprised CD45RO-negative cells positively selected for CCR7, excluding terminally differentiated effector memory CD45RA+ cells. The sample consisted of naive CD8+ T cells from PBMCs. These receptor sequences come from a young man in good health. Some clones in this sample may be carry-over from other donors' samples.

V gene TRBV2 combines with J gene TRBJ1-5; a weak D match, TRBD1 (5 bases). Germline V gene sequence: CDR1 SNHLY, CDR2 FYNNEI. V gave up 6 bases and J gave up 4 bases, with 10 bases separating them. The CDR3 sequence is 13 residues long. The CDR3 reads CASRPTGNQPQHF. CDR3 DNA: TGTGCCAGCAGGCCCACAGGTAATCAGCCCCAGCATTTT.

Turning to this clone: This may arise from a read error, as a much more abundant clone is one base away. Other DNA sequences of this sample code for an identical CDR3. The chain carries TRBV27 and TRBJ2-2; D ambiguous. From germline, CDR1 is MNHEY and CDR2 SMNVEV (reference sequence). CDR3 length equals 11 residues. V was pared by 6 bases and J by 4 bases, with 3 bases between. In DNA, the CDR3 is TGTGCCAGCAGCTCCACCGGGGAGCTGTTTTTT. Translated, it gives CASSSTGELFF.

The chain joins TRBV28 to TRBJ2-7, with TRBD2 matching 13 bases. Germline V gene data show CDR1 as MDHEN and CDR2 as SYDVKM. The ends lost 1 base at V and 5 bases at J; junction bases unmatched: 14. The CDR3 is 19 residues long. CDR3: CASSLYGTGTSGMKDEQYF. The CDR3 DNA is TGTGCCAGCAGTTTATACGGGACAGGGACTAGCGGGATGAAGGACGAGCAGTACTTC.

The chain joins TRBV11-2 to TRBJ2-1; no clear D gene. The CDR3 has 16 amino acids. CDR1 and CDR2 from the germline V gene are SGHAT and FQNNGV. V lost 3 bases and J 4 bases, leaving 16 bases between the germline ends. The CDR3 DNA follows: TGTGCCAGCAGCTTGGGTTTGGTAGGGTTTTACAATGAGCAGTTCTTC. This codes for CASSLGLVGFYNEQFF.

The rearrangement links TRBV19 to TRBJ1-2, with 11 bases aligning to TRBD1. Germline-derived CDR1 and CDR2 are LNHDA and SQIVND (reference sequence). The CDR3 spans 16 residues. The ends lost 8 bases at V and 0 bases at J; junction bases unmatched: 8. The CDR3 here is CASRTGTGGSNYGYTF. The CDR3 coding sequence is TGTGCCAGTCGCACCGGGACAGGGGGATCTAACTATGGCTACACCTTC.

The V call is TRBV29-1, the J call TRBJ1-4, with unresolved D. Between the trimmed V and J ends, which lost 3 bases and 8 bases, there was a span of 13 bases. The CDR3 is made up of 13 amino acids. Germline lookup yields CDR1 SQVTM and CDR2 ANQGSEA. The DNA for the CDR3 is TGCAGCGTTGAGAGGTACGGGTACGAAAAACTGTTTTTT. Translating it yields CSVERYGYEKLFF.

This chain links TRBV27 with TRBJ2-3, with TRBD1 as a possible D gene (5 bases). The CDR3 is 16 amino acids. The germline V and J ends were trimmed by 2 bases and 5 bases, with 17 bases remaining between them. Per germline, CDR1 MNHEY and CDR2 SMNVEV (reference sequence). The CDR3 DNA reads TGTGCCAGCAGTTTACTTGGGTCAGGGCCCGTAGATACGCAGTATTTT. This encodes CASSLLGSGPVDTQYF.

J is TRBJ1-1 and V is TRBV7-3, with TRBD1 matching 8 bases. With V trimmed by 2 bases and J by 0 bases, 5 bases remained unmatched. The CDR3 is 16 residues long. Germline CDR1 and CDR2: SGHTA and FQGTGA. CDR3 sequence: CASSLGQGAMNTEAFF. In nucleotides, the CDR3 is TGTGCCAGCAGCTTAGGACAGGGCGCTATGAACACTGAAGCTTTCTTT.

Points on this clone: Other DNA sequences of this sample code for an identical CDR3. The genes are TRBV4-3 and TRBJ2-7; D is unclear. V gave up 2 bases and J gave up 1 base, with 6 bases separating them. CDR3 size: 13 residues. The germline gives CDR1 LGHNA, CDR2 YSLEER. The CDR3: CASSQPGSYEQYF. For the CDR3, the DNA is TGCGCCAGCAGCCAACCGGGTTCCTACGAGCAGTACTTC.

J is TRBJ1-1 and V is TRBV18, with 8 nucleotides matching TRBD1. The V gene end was trimmed by 2 bases and the J gene end by 4 bases; junction bases not matched to a gene: 0. The CDR3 is 13 amino acids. CDR1 is KGHSH, CDR2 LQKENI, per germline. The DNA for the CDR3 is TGTGCCAGCTCACCAACAGGGGGCACTGAAGCTTTCTTT. Translation gives CASSPTGGTEAFF.